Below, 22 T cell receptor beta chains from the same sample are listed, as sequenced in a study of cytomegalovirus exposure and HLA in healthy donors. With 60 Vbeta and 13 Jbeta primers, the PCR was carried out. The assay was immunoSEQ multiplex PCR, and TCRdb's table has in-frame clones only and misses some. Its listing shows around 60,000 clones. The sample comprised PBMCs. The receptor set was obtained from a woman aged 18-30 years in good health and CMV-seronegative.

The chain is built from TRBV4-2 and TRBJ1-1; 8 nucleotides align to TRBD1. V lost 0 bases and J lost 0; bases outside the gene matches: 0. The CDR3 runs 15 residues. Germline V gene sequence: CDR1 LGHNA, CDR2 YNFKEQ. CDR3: CASSQEDRVNTEAFF. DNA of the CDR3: TGTGCCAGCAGCCAAGAGGACAGGGTGAACACTGAAGCTTTCTTT.

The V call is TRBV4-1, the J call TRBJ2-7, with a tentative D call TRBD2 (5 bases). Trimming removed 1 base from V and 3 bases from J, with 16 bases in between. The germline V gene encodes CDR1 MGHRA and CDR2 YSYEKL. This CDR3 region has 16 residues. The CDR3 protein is CASSQVVLGSHYEQYF. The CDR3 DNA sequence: TGCGCCAGCAGCCAAGTTGTACTAGGATCCCACTACGAGCAGTACTTC.

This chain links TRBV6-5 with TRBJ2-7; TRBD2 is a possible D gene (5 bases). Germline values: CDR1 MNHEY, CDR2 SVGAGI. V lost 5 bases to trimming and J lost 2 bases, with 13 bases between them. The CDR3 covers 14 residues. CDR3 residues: CASSHREGAYEQYF. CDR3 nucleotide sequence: TGTGCCAGCAGTCATAGAGAGGGCGCCTACGAGCAGTACTTC.

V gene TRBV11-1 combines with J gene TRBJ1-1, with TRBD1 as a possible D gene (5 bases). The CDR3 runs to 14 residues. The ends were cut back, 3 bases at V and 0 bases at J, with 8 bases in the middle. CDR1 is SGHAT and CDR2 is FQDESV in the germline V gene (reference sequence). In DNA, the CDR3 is TGTGCCAGCAGCTTCTGGGGGGTGAACACTGAAGCTTTCTTT. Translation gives CASSFWGVNTEAFF.

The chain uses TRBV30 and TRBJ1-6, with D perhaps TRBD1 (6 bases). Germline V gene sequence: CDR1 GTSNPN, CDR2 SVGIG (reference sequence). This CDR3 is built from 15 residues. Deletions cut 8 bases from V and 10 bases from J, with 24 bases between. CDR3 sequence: CAGIPTGGARSPLHF. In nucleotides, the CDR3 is TGTGCCGGGATCCCCACGGGGGGGGCGCGATCACCCCTCCACTTT.

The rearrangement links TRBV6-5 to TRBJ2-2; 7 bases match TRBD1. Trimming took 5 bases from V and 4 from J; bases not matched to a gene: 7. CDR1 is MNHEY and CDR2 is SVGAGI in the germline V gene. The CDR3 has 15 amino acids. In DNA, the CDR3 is TGTGCCAGCAGTCGTCTGACAGGGAGCACCGGGGAGCTGTTTTTT. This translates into CASSRLTGSTGELFF.

The CDR3 protein is CASSERLAGDAETQYF. For the CDR3, the DNA is TGTGCCAGCAGTGAAAGGCTAGCGGGAGATGCAGAGACCCAGTACTTC. The chain recombines TRBV25-1 with TRBJ2-5; 10 positions agree with TRBD2. Germline CDR1 reads MGHDK; CDR2 reads SYGVNS. With 2 bases clipped from V and 4 bases from J, the junction kept 7 bases outside the gene matches. The CDR3 is 16 residues long.

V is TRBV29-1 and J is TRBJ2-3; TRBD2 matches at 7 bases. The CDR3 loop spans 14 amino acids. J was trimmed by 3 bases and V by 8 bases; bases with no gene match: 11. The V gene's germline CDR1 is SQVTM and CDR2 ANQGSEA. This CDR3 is CSPKRAGVTDTQYF. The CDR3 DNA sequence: TGCAGCCCAAAGCGGGCGGGAGTAACAGATACGCAGTATTTT.

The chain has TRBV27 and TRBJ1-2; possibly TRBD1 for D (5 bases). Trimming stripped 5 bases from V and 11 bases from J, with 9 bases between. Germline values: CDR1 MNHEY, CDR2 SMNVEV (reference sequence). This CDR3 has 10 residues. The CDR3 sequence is CASSSRVYTF. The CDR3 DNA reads TGTGCCAGCAGTAGCAGGGTGTACACCTTC.

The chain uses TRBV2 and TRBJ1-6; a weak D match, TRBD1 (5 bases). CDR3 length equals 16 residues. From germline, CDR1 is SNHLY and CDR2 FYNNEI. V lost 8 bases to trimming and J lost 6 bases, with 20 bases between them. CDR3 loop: CASSEQTASVNSPLHF. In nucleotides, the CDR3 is TGTGCCAGCTCAGAACAGACAGCCTCTGTTAATTCACCCCTCCACTTT.

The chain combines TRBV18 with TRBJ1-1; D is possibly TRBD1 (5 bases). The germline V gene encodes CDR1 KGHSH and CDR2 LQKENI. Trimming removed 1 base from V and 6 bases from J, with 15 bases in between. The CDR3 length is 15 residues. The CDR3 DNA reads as TGTGCCAGCTCACCACGTGAGTCGCGGGGGTCTGAAGCTTTCTTT. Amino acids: CASSPRESRGSEAFF. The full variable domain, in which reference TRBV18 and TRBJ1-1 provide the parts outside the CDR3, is NAGVMQNPRHLVRRRGQEARLRCSPMKGHSHVYWYRQLPEEGLKFMVYLQKENIIDESGMPKERFSAEFPKEGPSILRIQQVVRGDSAAYFCASSPRESRGSEAFFGQGTRLTVV.

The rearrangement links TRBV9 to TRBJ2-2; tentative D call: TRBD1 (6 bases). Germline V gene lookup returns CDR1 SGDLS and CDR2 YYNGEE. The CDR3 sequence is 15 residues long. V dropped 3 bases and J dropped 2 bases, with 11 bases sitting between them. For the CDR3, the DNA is TGTGCCAGCAGCGGGGGACACCTAAACACCGGGGAGCTGTTTTTT. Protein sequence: CASSGGHLNTGELFF.

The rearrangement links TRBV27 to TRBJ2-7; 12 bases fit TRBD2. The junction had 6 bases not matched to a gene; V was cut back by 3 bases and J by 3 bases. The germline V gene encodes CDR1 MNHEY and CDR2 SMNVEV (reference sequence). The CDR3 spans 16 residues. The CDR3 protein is CASSLSGLAGNYEQYF. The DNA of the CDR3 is TGTGCCAGCAGTTTGTCCGGACTAGCGGGAAACTACGAGCAGTACTTC.

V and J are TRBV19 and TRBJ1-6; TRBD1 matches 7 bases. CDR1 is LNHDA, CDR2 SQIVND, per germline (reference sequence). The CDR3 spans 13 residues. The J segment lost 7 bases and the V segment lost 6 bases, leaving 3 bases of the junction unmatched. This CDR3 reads CASSQGVNSPLHF. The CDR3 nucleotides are TGTGCCAGTAGCCAGGGGGTGAATTCACCCCTCCACTTT.

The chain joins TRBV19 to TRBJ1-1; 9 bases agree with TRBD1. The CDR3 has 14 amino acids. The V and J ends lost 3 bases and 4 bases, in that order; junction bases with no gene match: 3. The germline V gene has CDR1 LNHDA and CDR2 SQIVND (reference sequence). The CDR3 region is CASSMGQGTTEAFF. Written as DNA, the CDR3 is TGTGCCAGTAGTATGGGACAGGGTACCACTGAAGCTTTCTTT.

The CDR3 nucleotides are TGTGCCAGCACCCCCAGCGGGGGGGACGGACTCTACGAGCAGTACTTC. It translates to CASTPSGGDGLYEQYF. This chain links TRBV7-6 with TRBJ2-7; TRBD2 matches at 10 bases. The J segment lost 3 bases and the V segment lost 7 bases, leaving 12 bases of the junction unmatched. The CDR3 totals 16 residues. CDR1 is SGHVS, CDR2 FNYEAQ, per germline.

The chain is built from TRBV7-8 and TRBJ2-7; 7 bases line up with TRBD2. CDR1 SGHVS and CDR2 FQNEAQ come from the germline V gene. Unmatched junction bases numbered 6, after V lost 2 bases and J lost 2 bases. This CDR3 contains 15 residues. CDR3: CASSLISRGAYEQYF. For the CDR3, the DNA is TGTGCCAGCAGCTTAATTTCTCGGGGGGCCTACGAGCAGTACTTC.

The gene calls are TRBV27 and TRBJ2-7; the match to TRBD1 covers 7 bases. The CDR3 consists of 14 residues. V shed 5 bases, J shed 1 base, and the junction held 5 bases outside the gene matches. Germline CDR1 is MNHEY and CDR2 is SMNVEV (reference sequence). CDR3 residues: CASSASGGSYEQYF. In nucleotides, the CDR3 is TGTGCCAGCAGTGCCTCAGGGGGTTCCTACGAGCAGTACTTC.

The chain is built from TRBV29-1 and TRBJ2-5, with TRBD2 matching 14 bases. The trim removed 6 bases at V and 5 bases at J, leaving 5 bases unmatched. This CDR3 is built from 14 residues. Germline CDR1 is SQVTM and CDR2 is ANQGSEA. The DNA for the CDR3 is TGCAGCGTCTCGGGACTAGCGGGAGTGGAGACCCAGTACTTC. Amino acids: CSVSGLAGVETQYF.

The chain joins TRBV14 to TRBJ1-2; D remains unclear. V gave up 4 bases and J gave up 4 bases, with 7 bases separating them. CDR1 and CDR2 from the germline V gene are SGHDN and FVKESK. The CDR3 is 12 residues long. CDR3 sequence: CASSPSGYGYTF. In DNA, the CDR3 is TGTGCCAGCAGCCCCTCGGGCTATGGCTACACCTTC.

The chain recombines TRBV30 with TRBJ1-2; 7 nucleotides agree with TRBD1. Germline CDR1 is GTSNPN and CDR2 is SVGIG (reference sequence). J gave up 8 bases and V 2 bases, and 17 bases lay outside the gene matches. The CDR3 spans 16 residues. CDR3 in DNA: TGTGCCTGGAGTTCGGGGCTTGAGGAGGGGGCCGGCGGCTACACCTTC. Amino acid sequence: CAWSSGLEEGAGGYTF.

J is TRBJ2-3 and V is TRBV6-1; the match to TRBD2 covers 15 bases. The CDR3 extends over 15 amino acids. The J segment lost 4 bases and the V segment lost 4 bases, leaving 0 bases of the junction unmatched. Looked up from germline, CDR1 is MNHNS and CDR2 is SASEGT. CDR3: CASSGTSGGADTQYF. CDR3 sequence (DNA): TGTGCCAGCAGTGGGACTAGCGGGGGGGCAGATACGCAGTATTTT.